Below, 20 T cell receptor beta chains from the same sample are listed, as sequenced in a study of human T cells and chemical hapten exposure. Stated time point: pre-sensitization, week 0. The treatment was: therapeutic diphenylcyclopropenone sensitization with weekly scalp DPC. TCRdb re-called the RACE reads with MiXCR, one entry per CDR3 protein. The sample records about 51,000 distinct CDR3 sequences, around 9.4% being singletons. The input for sequencing was whole blood, taken in connection with sensitization to the hapten diphenylcyclopropenone (DPC). The source of these receptors is a woman in her 40s with alopecia areata. Some clones in this sample may be carry-over from other donors' samples.

This clonotype has ten or more counts. The chain recombines TRBV6-2 or TRBV6-3 with TRBJ1-1; TRBD1 might be the D (6 bases). This CDR3 has 14 amino acids. Trimming pared 2 bases from V and 1 base from J, leaving 8 bases between. Germline loops: CDR1 MNHEY, CDR2 SVGEGT. CDR3 nucleotides: TGTGCCAGCAGTTACGCGGGGGCGAACACTGAAGCTTTCTTT. As protein: CASSYAGANTEAFF.

The chain employs TRBV11-3 and TRBJ1-2, with D unclear. This CDR3 comprises 13 residues. The V gene's germline CDR1 is SGHNT and CDR2 YENEEA. The germline V and J ends were trimmed by 5 bases and 5 bases, with 12 bases remaining between them. CDR3 in DNA: TGTGCCAGCAGCCCTAGACGGGTATATGGCTACACCTTC. Its translation: CASSPRRVYGYTF.

The V and J genes are TRBV7-2 and TRBJ2-3; 10 bases agree with TRBD2. CDR3 length: 17 amino acids. V lost 5 bases, J lost 0 bases, and 8 bases stayed unmatched. The germline V gene has CDR1 SGHTA and CDR2 FQGNSA. The CDR3 nucleotides read TGTGCCAGCAGCCCAGATCTAGCGGGGGATAGCACAGATACGCAGTATTTT. As protein: CASSPDLAGDSTDTQYF.

This clonotype was seen many times. This sequence joins TRBV6-1 and TRBJ2-3; 7 bases align to TRBD1. This CDR3 has 16 amino acids. Germline values: CDR1 MNHNS, CDR2 SASEGT. V gave up 6 bases and J gave up 0 bases; unmatched junction bases: 9. DNA for the CDR3: TGTGCCAGCAGACTACAGGGGACCCCTAGCACAGATACGCAGTATTTT. Its translation is CASRLQGTPSTDTQYF.

This clonotype was recorded many times. The rearrangement joins TRBV28 to TRBJ2-2, with D possibly TRBD1 on 6 matching bases. Germline CDR1 is MDHEN and CDR2 is SYDVKM. The V and J ends lost 3 bases and 4 bases respectively, with 12 bases between them. The CDR3 totals 15 residues. Written as DNA, the CDR3 is TGTGCCAGCAGTTTCCCGGGACACAGCACCGGGGAGCTGTTTTTT. Protein: CASSFPGHSTGELFF.

This clonotype was recorded many times. The chain uses TRBV6-2 or TRBV6-3 and TRBJ2-1; 7 bases line up with TRBD1. The V and J ends lost 5 bases and 5 bases, in that order; junction bases with no gene match: 6. This CDR3 contains 14 residues. Germline V gene sequence: CDR1 MNHEY, CDR2 SVGEGT. The CDR3 region is CASSTGTEHNEQFF. The CDR3 nucleotides read TGTGCCAGCAGTACCGGGACAGAGCACAATGAGCAGTTCTTC.

This clonotype was detected only a few times. The chain is built from TRBV5-5 and TRBJ2-7, with 8 bases fitting TRBD1. Germline V gene lookup returns CDR1 SGHKS and CDR2 YYEKEE (reference sequence). J was trimmed by 6 bases and V by 1 base; bases with no gene match: 9. The CDR3 consists of 15 residues. The CDR3 is CASSLLSQGASEQYF. CDR3 coding DNA: TGTGCCAGCAGCTTGTTGTCGCAGGGGGCGAGCGAGCAGTACTTC.

In its sample, this clonotype was seen many times. This chain connects TRBV20-1 to TRBJ1-3; 9 nucleotides align to TRBD1. This CDR3 is built from 14 residues. Germline CDR1 and CDR2: DFQATT and SNEGSKA (reference sequence). V was pared by 7 bases and J by 1 base, with 5 bases of the junction left unmatched. In nucleotides, the CDR3 is TGCAGTGAAGGACAGGGGAGTTCTGGAAACACCATATATTTT. Translated, it gives CSEGQGSSGNTIYF.

The sample holds many counts of this clonotype. The rearrangement joins TRBV6-4 to TRBJ1-1; D might be TRBD1 (5 bases). V was shortened by 11 bases and J by 1 base, with 11 bases between the two germline ends. Germline CDR1 reads MRHNA; CDR2 reads SNTAGT. This CDR3 region has 12 residues. As DNA, the CDR3 is TGTGCCCGGCGACAGCCGAACACTGAAGCTTTCTTT. Translating it yields CARRQPNTEAFF.

This clonotype was seen ten or more times. The J gene is TRBJ2-1, the V gene TRBV6-2 or TRBV6-3; 7 nucleotides line up with TRBD2. CDR3 length equals 16 residues. The trim removed 2 bases at V and 2 bases at J, leaving 6 bases unmatched. Per the germline V gene, CDR1 is MNHEY and CDR2 is SVGEGT. For the CDR3, the DNA is TGTGCCAGCAGTTACGTTTCGGGGGGAACCTACAATGAGCAGTTCTTC. Its protein product is CASSYVSGGTYNEQFF.

This clonotype rates as medium-sized. The rearrangement joins TRBV6-4 to TRBJ2-2; D is unclear. The CDR3 totals 13 residues. Germline V gives CDR1 MRHNA, CDR2 SNTAGT. V was clipped by 3 bases and J by 3 bases, with 5 bases between them. The CDR3 coding sequence is TGTGCCAGCAGTGAGGCAGACACCGGGGAGCTGTTTTTT. The encoded protein is CASSEADTGELFF.

The V call is TRBV18, the J call TRBJ1-1, with 8 bases identical to TRBD1. Germline-derived CDR1 and CDR2 are KGHSH and LQKENI. This CDR3 has 15 residues. The trim removed 2 bases at V and 2 bases at J, leaving 4 bases unmatched. CDR3 sequence (DNA): TGTGCCAGCTCACCAAGGGACAGGACTAACACTGAAGCTTTCTTT. Protein: CASSPRDRTNTEAFF. Looking up the rest from reference TRBV18 and TRBJ1-1 gives the full variable domain: NAGVMQNPRHLVRRRGQEARLRCSPMKGHSHVYWYRQLPEEGLKFMVYLQKENIIDESGMPKERFSAEFPKEGPSILRIQQVVRGDSAAYFCASSPRDRTNTEAFFGQGTRLTVV.

The chain employs TRBV7-2 and TRBJ2-1; D is undetermined. CDR1 is SGHTA and CDR2 is FQGNSA in the germline V gene. The V end lost 0 bases, the J end lost 0 bases, and 12 bases lay between the germline ends. The CDR3 contains 17 residues. The CDR3 reads CASSLAIALSSYNEQFF. As DNA, the CDR3 is TGTGCCAGCAGCTTAGCTATTGCTCTCAGCTCCTACAATGAGCAGTTCTTC.

This clonotype occurred many times. This sequence joins TRBV27 and TRBJ2-3, with 8 nucleotides matching TRBD2. With V trimmed by 5 bases and J by 1 base, 8 bases remained unmatched. The CDR3 spans 16 residues. Germline V gene lookup returns CDR1 MNHEY and CDR2 SMNVEV (reference sequence). CDR3 sequence reads: CASSLHSGARTDTQYF. The CDR3 DNA reads TGTGCCAGCAGTCTCCATAGCGGGGCGCGCACAGATACGCAGTATTTT.

This clonotype was counted many times. The chain uses TRBV7-6 and TRBJ2-3; 10 bases line up with TRBD2. V gave up 5 bases and J gave up 4 bases; unmatched junction bases: 15. CDR1 and CDR2 from the germline V gene are SGHVS and FNYEAQ. The CDR3 is 18 residues long. The CDR3 spells CASSLTRRSGGIADTQYF. The CDR3 coding sequence is TGTGCCAGCAGCCTTACCCGTCGTAGCGGGGGGATCGCAGATACGCAGTATTTT. Together with reference TRBV7-6 and TRBJ2-3, the CDR3 gives the full variable domain: GAGVSQSPRYKVTKRGQDVALRCDPISGHVSLYWYRQALGQGPEFLTYFNYEAQQDKSGLPNDRFSAERPEGSISTLTIQRTEQRDSAMYRCASSLTRRSGGIADTQYFGPGTRLTVL.

This clonotype was detected many times. The chain links TRBV29-1 to TRBJ2-1; D possibly corresponds to TRBD1 (6 bases). Germline loops: CDR1 SQVTM, CDR2 ANQGSEA. This CDR3 has 13 residues. Trimming shortened V by 6 bases and J by 0 bases, and 9 bases separated the two germline ends. The CDR3 region is CSVQQGSYNEQFF. DNA of the CDR3: TGCAGCGTCCAACAGGGCTCCTACAATGAGCAGTTCTTC.

This clonotype was seen repeatedly, ten times or more. The V gene is TRBV4-1, the J gene TRBJ1-1; D unresolved. The germline CDR1 and CDR2 sequences are MGHRA and YSYEKL. Trimming shortened V by 3 bases and J by 0 bases, and 17 bases separated the two germline ends. The CDR3 sequence is 17 residues long. CDR3 in DNA: TGCGCCAGCAGCCACCGTGAAGGCGGACTTATGAACACTGAAGCTTTCTTT. Translating gives CASSHREGGLMNTEAFF.

This clonotype was detected many times. The rearrangement uses TRBV20-1 and TRBJ1-6, with 8 positions matching TRBD1. The V segment lost 3 bases and the J segment 6 bases; nucleotides outside the gene matches: 4. The germline V gene has CDR1 DFQATT and CDR2 SNEGSKA (reference sequence). CDR3 length equals 14 residues. The chain's CDR3 is CSASGQGANSPLHF. The CDR3 DNA reads as TGCAGTGCTAGTGGGCAGGGGGCTAATTCACCCCTCCACTTT.

On this clonotype: Its ends do not fully match the called genes, so a read error is possible. The chain has TRBV18 and TRBJ2-7; D is unresolved. The CDR3 runs to 13 residues. Germline V gene lookup returns CDR1 KGHSH and CDR2 LQKENI. The CDR3 sequence: CASATGDSYQQYF. In DNA, the CDR3 is TGTGCCAGCGCAACTGGAGACTCCTACCAGCAGTACTTC.

The V gene is TRBV6-1, the J gene TRBJ2-7; no reliable D call. Germline assignment: CDR1 MNHNS and CDR2 SASEGT. Trimming cost V 8 bases and J 4 bases, with 15 bases left between them. This CDR3 has 13 residues. CDR3: CASSDAGLYEQYF. CDR3 bases: TGTGCCAGCTCAGACGCTGGATTGTACGAGCAGTACTTC.